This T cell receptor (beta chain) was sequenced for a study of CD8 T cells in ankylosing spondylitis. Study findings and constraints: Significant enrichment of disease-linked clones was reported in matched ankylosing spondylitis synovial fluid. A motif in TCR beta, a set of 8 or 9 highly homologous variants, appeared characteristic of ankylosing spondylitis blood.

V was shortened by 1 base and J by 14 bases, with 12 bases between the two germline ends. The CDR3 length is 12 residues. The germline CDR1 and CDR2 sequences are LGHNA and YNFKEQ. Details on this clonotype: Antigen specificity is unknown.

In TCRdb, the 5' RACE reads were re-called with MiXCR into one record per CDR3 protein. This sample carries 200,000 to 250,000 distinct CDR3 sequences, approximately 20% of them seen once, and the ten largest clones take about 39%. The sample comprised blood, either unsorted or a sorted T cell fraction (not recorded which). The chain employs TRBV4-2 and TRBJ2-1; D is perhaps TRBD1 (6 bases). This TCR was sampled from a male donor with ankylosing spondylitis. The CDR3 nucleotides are TGTGCCAGCAGCCAAGGGGGGCCTGATAAGTTCTTC. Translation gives CASSQGGPDKFF.